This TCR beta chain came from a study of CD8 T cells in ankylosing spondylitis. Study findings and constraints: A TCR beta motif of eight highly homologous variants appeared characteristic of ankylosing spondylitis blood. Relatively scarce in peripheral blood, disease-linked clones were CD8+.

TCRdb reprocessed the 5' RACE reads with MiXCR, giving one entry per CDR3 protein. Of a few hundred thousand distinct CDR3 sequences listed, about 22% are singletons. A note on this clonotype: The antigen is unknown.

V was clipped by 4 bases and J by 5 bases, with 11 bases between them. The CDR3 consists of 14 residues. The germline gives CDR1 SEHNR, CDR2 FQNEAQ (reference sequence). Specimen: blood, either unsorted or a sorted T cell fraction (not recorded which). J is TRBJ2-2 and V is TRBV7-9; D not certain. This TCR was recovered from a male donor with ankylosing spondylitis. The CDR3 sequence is CASSSGRRTGELFF. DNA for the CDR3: TGTGCCAGCAGCTCCGGGCGTCGGACCGGGGAGCTGTTTTTT. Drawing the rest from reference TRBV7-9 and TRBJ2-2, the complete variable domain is DTGVSQNPRHKITKRGQNVTFRCDPISEHNRLYWYRQTLGQGPEFLTYFQNEAQLEKSRLLSDRFSAERPKGSFSTLEIQRTEQGDSAMYLCASSSGRRTGELFFGEGSRLTVL.